Only one count was recorded for the clone carrying this TCR beta chain. These data belong to a study of blood T cell repertoires in COVID-19. Whole-study context: Samples representing acute and convalescent COVID-19 were sourced from the United States, Italy and Spain. PBMCs, B-cell-depleted T cells, or T cells were the source of the cDNA or gDNA that made up the material.

The CDR3 is 14 amino acids. Germline CDR1 MNHEY, CDR2 SMNVEV (reference sequence). Deletions cut 4 bases from V and 3 bases from J, with 12 bases between. Original handling: From reference gene primer amplification, estimates of nucleated cell counts were derived. The assay was immunoSEQ multiplex PCR, and TCRdb's table has in-frame clones only and misses some. V and J calls and clone size are as listed in that table; D and trimming were resolved from the DNA. The sample lists more than 250,000 clones; 80% to 90% were seen once. This clonotype was sampled from a man aged 50 to 59 with active or convalescent COVID-19. The sample consisted of peripheral blood. This chain joins TRBV27 and TRBJ1-2; D gene ambiguous. Here the CDR3 DNA reads TGTGCCAGCAGTTCCTTACCAAACTACTATGGCTACACCTTC. This gives the protein CASSSLPNYYGYTF.